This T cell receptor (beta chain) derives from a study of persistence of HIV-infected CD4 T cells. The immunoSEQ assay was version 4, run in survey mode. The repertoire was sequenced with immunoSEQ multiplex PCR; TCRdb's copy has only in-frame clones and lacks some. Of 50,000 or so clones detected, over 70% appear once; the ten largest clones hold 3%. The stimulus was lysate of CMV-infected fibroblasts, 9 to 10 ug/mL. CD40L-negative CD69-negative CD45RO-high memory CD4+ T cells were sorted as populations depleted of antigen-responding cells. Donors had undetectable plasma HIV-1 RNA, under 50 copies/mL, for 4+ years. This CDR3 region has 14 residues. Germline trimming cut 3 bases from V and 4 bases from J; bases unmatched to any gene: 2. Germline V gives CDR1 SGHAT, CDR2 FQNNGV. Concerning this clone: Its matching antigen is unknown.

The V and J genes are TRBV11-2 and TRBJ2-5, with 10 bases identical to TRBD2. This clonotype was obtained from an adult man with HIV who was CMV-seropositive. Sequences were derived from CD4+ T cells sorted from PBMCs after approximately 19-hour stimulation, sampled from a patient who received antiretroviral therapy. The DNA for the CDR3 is TGTGCCAGCAGCTTGGGACTAGCGCTAGAGACCCAGTACTTC. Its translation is CASSLGLALETQYF.